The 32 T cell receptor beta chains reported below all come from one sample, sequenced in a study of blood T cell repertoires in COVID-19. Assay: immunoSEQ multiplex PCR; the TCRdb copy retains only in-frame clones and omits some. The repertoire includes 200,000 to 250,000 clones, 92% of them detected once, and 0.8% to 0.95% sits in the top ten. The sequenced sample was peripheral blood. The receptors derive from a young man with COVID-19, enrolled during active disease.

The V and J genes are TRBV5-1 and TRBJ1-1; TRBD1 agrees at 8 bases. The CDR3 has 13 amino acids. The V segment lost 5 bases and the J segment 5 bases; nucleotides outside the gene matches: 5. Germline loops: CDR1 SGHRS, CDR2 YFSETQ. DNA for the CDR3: TGCGCCAGCAGTCGGGACAGGAAGACTGAAGCTTTCTTT. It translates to CASSRDRKTEAFF.

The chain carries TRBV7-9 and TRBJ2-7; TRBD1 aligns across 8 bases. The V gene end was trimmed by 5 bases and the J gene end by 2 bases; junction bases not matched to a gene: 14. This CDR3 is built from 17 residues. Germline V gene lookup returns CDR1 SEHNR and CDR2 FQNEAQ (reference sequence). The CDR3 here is CASSPGSRTGTAYEQYF. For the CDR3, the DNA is TGTGCCAGCAGCCCCGGATCCCGGACAGGGACAGCCTACGAGCAGTACTTC.

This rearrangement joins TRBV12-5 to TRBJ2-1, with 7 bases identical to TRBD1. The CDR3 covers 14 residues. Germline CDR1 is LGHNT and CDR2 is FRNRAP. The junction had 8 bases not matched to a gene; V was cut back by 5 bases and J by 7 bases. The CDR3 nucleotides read TGTGCTAGTGGTACCGGGACAGCTCCTAATGAGCAGTTCTTC. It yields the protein CASGTGTAPNEQFF.

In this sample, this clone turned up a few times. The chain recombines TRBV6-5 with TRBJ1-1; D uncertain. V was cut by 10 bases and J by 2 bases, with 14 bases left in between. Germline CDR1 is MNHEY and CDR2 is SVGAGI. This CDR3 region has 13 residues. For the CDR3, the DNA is TGTGCCATCAGAGGAGGCCATAACACTGAAGCTTTCTTT. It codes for CAIRGGHNTEAFF.

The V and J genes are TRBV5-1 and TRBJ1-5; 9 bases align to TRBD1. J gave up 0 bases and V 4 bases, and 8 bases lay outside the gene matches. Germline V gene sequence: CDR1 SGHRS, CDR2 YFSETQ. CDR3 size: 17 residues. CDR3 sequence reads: CASSPGTGPYSNQPQHF. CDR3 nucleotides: TGCGCCAGCAGCCCCGGGACAGGGCCTTATAGCAATCAGCCCCAGCATTTT.

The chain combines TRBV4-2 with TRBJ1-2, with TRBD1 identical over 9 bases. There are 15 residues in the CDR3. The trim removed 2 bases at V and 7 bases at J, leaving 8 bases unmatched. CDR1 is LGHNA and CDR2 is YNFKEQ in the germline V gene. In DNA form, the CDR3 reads TGTGCCAGCAGCCAACCCCCGGGACAGGGCTTTGGCTACACCTTC. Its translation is CASSQPPGQGFGYTF.

CDR3 protein: CASSGGGQGALSNYGYTF. CDR3 bases: TGTGCCAGCAGCGGTGGGGGACAGGGGGCCCTCAGCAACTATGGCTACACCTTC. The rearrangement uses TRBV7-6 and TRBJ1-2, with 12 bases fitting TRBD1. The CDR3 is 18 residues long. Germline CDR1 and CDR2: SGHVS and FNYEAQ. V dropped 5 bases and J dropped 2; count of bases not matched to a gene: 12.

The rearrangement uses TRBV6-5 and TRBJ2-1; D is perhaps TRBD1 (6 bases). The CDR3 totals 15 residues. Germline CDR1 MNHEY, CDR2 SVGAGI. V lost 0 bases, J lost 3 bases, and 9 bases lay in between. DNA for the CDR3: TGTGCCAGCAGTTACTCCCCGGGACACTACAATGAGCAGTTCTTC. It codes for CASSYSPGHYNEQFF.

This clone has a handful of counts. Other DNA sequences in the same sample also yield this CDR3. For the CDR3, the DNA is TGTGCCAGTAGTAAAGGGGGAGGCAATCAGCCCCAGCATTTT. It encodes CASSKGGGNQPQHF. The chain has TRBV19 and TRBJ1-5; tentatively, D is TRBD1 (6 bases). The CDR3 extends over 14 amino acids. Germline V gene lookup returns CDR1 LNHDA and CDR2 SQIVND (reference sequence). V lost 4 bases and J 2 bases, leaving 9 bases between the germline ends.

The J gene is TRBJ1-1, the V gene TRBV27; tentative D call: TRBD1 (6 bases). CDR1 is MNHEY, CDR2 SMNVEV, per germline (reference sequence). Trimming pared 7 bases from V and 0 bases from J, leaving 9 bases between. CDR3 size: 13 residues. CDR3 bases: TGTGCCAGCATGGGACACGTGAACACTGAAGCTTTCTTT. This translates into CASMGHVNTEAFF.

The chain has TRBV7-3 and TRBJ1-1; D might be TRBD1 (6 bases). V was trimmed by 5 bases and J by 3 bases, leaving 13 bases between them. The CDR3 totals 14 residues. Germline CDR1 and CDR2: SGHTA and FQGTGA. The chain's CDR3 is CASSQQGPYTEAFF. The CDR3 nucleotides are TGTGCCAGCAGCCAACAGGGTCCGTACACTGAAGCTTTCTTT.

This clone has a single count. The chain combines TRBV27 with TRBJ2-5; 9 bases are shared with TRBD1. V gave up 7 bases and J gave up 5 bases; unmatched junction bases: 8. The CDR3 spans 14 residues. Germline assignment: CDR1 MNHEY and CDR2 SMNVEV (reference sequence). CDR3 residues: CASNDRGRPETQYF. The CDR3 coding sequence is TGTGCCAGCAATGACAGGGGGAGGCCCGAGACCCAGTACTTC.

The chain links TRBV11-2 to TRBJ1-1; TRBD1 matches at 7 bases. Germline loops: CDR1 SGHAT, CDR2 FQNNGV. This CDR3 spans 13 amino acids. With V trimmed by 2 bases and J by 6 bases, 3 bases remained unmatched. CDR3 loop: CASSLLQGSEAFF. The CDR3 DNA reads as TGTGCCAGCAGCTTACTACAGGGGTCTGAAGCTTTCTTT.

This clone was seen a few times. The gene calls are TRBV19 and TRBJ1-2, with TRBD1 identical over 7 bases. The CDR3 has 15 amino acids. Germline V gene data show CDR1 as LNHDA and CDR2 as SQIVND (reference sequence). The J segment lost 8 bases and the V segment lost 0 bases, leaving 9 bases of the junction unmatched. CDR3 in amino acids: CASSIEGTARWGYTF. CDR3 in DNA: TGTGCCAGTAGTATAGAGGGGACAGCCCGGTGGGGCTACACCTTC.

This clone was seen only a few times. The CDR3 nucleotides read TGTGCCAGCAGCAGACTCCGGGACAGGGAAGGGTTGGTAGGAAACACCATATATTTT. Protein product: CASSRLRDREGLVGNTIYF. The rearrangement links TRBV21-1 to TRBJ1-3; the listed D gene, TRBD1, was not tested against the DNA. TRBV21-1 is described as a pseudogene. The CDR3 sequence is 19 residues long.

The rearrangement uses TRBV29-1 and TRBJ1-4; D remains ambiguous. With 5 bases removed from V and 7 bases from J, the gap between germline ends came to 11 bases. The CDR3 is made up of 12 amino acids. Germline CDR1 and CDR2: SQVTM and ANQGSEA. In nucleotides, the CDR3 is TGCAGCGTTTTGAGGGATGCTGAAAAACTGTTTTTT. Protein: CSVLRDAEKLFF.

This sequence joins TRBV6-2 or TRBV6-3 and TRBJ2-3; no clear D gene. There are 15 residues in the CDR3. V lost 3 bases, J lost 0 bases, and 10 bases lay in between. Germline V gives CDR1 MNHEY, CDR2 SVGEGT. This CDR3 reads CASSYPIYSTDTQYF. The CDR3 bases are TGTGCCAGCAGTTATCCGATCTATAGCACAGATACGCAGTATTTT.

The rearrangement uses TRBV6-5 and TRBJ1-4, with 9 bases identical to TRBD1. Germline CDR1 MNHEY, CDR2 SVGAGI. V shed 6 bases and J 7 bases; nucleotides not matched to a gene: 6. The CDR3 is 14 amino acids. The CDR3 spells CASRRTGDSEKLFF. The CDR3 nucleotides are TGTGCCAGCAGGCGGACAGGGGATAGTGAAAAACTGTTTTTT.

CDR3 DNA: TGTGCCAGCAGCTTAAATTTTCCAGGTGGCACAGATACGCAGTATTTT. Protein sequence: CASSLNFPGGTDTQYF. J is TRBJ2-3 and V is TRBV7-3; no definite D call. This CDR3 has 16 amino acids. Germline CDR1 and CDR2: SGHTA and FQGTGA. Deletions cut 1 base from V and 1 base from J, with 12 bases between.

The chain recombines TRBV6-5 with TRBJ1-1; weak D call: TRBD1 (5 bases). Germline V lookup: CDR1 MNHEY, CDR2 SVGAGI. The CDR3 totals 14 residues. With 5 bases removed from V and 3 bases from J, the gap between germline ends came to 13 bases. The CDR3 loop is CASSIPGIDTEAFF. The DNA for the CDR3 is TGTGCCAGCAGTATCCCAGGGATCGACACTGAAGCTTTCTTT.

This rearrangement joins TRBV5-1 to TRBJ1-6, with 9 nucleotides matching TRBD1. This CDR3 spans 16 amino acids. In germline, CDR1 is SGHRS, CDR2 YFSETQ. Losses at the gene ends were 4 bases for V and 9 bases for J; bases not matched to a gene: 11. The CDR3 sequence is CASSLNRQGVASPLHF. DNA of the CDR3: TGCGCCAGCAGCCTGAACCGACAGGGGGTAGCTTCACCCCTCCACTTT.

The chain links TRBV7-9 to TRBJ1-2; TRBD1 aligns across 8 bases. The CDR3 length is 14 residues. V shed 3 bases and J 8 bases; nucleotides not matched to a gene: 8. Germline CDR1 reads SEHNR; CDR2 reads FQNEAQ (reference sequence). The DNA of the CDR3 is TGTGCCAGCAGCTTTTCTGACAGGGGAGGCGGCTACACCTTC. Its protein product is CASSFSDRGGGYTF.

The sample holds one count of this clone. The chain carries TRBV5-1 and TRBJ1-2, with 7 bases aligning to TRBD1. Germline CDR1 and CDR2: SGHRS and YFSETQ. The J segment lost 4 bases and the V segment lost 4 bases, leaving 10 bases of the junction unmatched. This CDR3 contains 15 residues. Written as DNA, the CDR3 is TGCGCCAGCAGCCTAACCGGGACAGAAGTCTATGGCTACACCTTC. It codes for CASSLTGTEVYGYTF.

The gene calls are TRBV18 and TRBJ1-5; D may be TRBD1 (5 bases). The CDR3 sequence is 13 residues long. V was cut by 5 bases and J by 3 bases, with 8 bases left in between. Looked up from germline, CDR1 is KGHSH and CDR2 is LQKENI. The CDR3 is CASSGGNNQPQHF. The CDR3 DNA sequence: TGTGCCAGCTCAGGGGGGAACAATCAGCCCCAGCATTTT.

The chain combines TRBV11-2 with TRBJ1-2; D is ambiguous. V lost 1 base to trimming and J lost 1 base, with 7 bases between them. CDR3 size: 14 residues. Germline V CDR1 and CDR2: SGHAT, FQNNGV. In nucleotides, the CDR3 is TGTGCCAGCAGCTTAGTAGCCGTTAACTATGGCTACACCTTC. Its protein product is CASSLVAVNYGYTF.

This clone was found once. The CDR3 DNA reads TGTGCCAGTAGTCTGGGAACTGGAGGGGATTTGGGCACTGAAGCTTTCTTT. Translated, it gives CASSLGTGGDLGTEAFF. The chain joins TRBV19 to TRBJ1-1; D possibly corresponds to TRBD1 (5 bases). The V gene lost 5 bases and the J gene lost 4 bases, with 23 bases spanning the gap. CDR3 length equals 17 residues. Germline values: CDR1 LNHDA, CDR2 SQIVND (reference sequence).

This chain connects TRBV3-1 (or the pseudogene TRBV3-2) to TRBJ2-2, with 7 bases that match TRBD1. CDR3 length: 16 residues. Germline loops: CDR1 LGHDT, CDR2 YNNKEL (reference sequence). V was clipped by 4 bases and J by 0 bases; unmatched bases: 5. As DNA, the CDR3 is TGTGCCAGCAGCCCCAGGGACAGCGCGAACACCGGGGAGCTGTTTTTT. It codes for CASSPRDSANTGELFF.

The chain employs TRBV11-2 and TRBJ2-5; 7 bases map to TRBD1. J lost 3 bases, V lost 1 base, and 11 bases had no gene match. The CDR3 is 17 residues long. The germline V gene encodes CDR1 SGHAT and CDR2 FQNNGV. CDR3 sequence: CASSLVIHHGTEETQYF. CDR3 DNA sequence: TGTGCCAGCAGCTTAGTGATTCACCACGGGACAGAAGAGACCCAGTACTTC.

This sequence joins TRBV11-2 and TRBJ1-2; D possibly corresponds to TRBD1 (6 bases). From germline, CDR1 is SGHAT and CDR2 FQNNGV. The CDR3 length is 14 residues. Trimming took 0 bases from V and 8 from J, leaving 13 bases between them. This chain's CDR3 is CASSLDWGRLGYTF. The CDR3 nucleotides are TGTGCCAGCAGCTTAGATTGGGGGCGCCTGGGCTACACCTTC.

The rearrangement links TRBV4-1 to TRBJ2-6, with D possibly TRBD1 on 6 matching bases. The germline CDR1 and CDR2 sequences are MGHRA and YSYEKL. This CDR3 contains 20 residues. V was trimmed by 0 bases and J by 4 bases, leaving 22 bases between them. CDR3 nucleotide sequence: TGCGCCAGCAGCCAAGAGACGGGGCAGGGGCGTTATCTGGGGGCCAACGTCCTGACTTTC. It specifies CASSQETGQGRYLGANVLTF.

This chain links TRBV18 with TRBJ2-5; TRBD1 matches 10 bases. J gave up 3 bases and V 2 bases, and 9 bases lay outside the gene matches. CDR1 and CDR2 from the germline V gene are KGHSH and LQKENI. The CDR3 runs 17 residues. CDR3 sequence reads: CASSPSPPGTGEETQYF. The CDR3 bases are TGTGCCAGCTCACCATCGCCACCTGGGACAGGGGAAGAGACCCAGTACTTC.

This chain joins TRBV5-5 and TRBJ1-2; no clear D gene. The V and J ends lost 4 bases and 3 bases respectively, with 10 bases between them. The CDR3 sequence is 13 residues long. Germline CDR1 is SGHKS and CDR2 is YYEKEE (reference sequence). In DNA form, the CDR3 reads TGTGCCAGCAGCCACCGGGATTACTATGGCTACACCTTC. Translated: CASSHRDYYGYTF.